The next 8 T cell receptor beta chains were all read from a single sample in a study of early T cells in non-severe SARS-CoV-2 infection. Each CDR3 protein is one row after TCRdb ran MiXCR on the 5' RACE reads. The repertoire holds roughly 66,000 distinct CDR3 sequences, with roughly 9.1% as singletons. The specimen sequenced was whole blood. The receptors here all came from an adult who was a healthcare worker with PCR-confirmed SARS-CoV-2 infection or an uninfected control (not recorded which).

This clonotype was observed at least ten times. CDR3 region: CASSLRDAQETQYF. Here the CDR3 DNA reads TGCGCCAGCAGCCTGCGGGACGCCCAAGAGACCCAGTACTTC. V and J are TRBV4-1 and TRBJ2-5; TRBD2 is a possible D gene (6 bases). The V gene lost 4 bases and the J gene lost 1 base, with 10 bases spanning the gap. In germline, CDR1 is MGHRA, CDR2 YSYEKL. This CDR3 region has 14 residues.

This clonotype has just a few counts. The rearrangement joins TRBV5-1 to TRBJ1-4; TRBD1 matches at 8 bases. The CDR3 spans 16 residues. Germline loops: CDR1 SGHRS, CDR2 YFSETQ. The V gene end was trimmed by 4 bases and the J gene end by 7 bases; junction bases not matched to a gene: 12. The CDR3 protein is CASSLYAGQGGEKLFF. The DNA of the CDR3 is TGCGCCAGCAGCCTTTACGCAGGACAGGGCGGTGAAAAACTGTTTTTT.

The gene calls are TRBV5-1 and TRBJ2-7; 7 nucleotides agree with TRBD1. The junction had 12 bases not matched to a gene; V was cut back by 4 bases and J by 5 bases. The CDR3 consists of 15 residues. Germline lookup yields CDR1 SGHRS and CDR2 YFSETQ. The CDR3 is CASSRYTRGQDEQYF. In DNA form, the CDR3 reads TGCGCCAGCAGCCGCTACACTAGGGGGCAGGACGAGCAGTACTTC.

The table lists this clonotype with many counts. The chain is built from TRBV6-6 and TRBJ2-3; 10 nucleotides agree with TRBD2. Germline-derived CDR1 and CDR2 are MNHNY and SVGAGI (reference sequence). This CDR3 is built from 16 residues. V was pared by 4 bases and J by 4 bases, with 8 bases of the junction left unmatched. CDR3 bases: TGTGCCAGCAGTTTCCGGACTAGCGGAGGTTCAGATACGCAGTATTTT. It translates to CASSFRTSGGSDTQYF.

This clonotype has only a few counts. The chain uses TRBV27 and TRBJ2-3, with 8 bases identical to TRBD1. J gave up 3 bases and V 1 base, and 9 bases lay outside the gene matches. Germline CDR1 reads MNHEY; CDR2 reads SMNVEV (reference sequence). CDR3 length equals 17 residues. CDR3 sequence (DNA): TGTGCCAGCAGTTTATGGGGTGACAGGGGAGGAACAGATACGCAGTATTTT. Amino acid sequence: CASSLWGDRGGTDTQYF.

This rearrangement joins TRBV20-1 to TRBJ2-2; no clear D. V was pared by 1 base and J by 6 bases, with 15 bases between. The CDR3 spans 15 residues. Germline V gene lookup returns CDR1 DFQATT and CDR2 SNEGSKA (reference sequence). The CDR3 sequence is CSARVTGSAPGELFF. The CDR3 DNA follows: TGCAGTGCTAGAGTTACGGGTTCCGCCCCCGGGGAGCTGTTTTTT.

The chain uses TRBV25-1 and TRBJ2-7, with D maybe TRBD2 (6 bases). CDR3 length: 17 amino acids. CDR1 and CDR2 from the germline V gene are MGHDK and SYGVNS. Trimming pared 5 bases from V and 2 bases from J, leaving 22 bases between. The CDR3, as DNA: TGTGCCAGCAGTCCGTCCCGGGGTAGCGGTAAGACCTACGAGCAGTACTTC. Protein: CASSPSRGSGKTYEQYF.

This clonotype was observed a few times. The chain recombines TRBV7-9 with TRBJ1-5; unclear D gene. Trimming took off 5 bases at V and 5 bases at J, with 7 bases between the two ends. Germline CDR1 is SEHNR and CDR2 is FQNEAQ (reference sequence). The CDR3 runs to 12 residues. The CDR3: CASSRTDQPQHF. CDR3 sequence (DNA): TGTGCCAGCAGCAGAACTGATCAGCCCCAGCATTTT.